These 8 T cell receptor beta chains were all obtained from the same sample, sequenced in a study of T cell responses to AZD1222 COVID-19 vaccine. The method was immunoSEQ multiplex PCR; TCRdb's version includes in-frame clones alone and lacks a portion of them. In the table there are about 97,000 clones, approximately 84% of which are singletons. Sequencing used peripheral blood, obtained on day 0 of AZD1222 vaccination. The receptors were sampled from an adult in good health.

The gene calls are TRBV12-3 or TRBV12-4 and TRBJ2-2; D remains ambiguous. The CDR3 is made up of 13 amino acids. Trimming took off 3 bases at V and 3 bases at J, with 5 bases between the two ends. CDR3 DNA: TGTGCCAGCAGTTTTGAGTACACCGGGGAGCTGTTTTTT. Residues: CASSFEYTGELFF.

This rearrangement joins TRBV7-9 to TRBJ2-7; 9 nucleotides align to TRBD1. The CDR3 is 16 residues long. V was clipped by 4 bases and J by 4 bases; unmatched bases: 11. Germline V gives CDR1 SEHNR, CDR2 FQNEAQ (reference sequence). CDR3: CASSWPGQGSNYEQYF. The CDR3 nucleotides are TGTGCCAGCAGCTGGCCGGGACAGGGTTCTAATTACGAGCAGTACTTC.

The chain has TRBV6-2 or TRBV6-3 and TRBJ1-1; no firm D call. The CDR3 totals 13 residues. CDR1 is MNHEY and CDR2 is SVGEGT in the germline V gene. Trimming took off 0 bases at V and 12 bases at J, with 14 bases between the two ends. CDR3 sequence (DNA): TGTGCCAGCAGTTACTCGATGGGGAGATATACTTTCTTT. Encoded protein: CASSYSMGRYTFF.

The chain carries TRBV11-2 and TRBJ1-6; no reliable D call. V was cut by 6 bases and J by 7 bases, with 7 bases left in between. This CDR3 has 12 amino acids. Germline V CDR1 and CDR2: SGHAT, FQNNGV. The CDR3 region is CASSSGNSPLHF. Here the CDR3 DNA reads TGTGCCAGCAGTTCTGGAAATTCACCCCTCCACTTT.

The chain is built from TRBV7-6 and TRBJ1-4, with D perhaps matching TRBD1 (5 bases). This CDR3 comprises 15 residues. Trimming stripped 5 bases from V and 8 bases from J, with 18 bases between. Germline assignment: CDR1 SGHVS and CDR2 FNYEAQ. The CDR3 nucleotides read TGTGCCAGCAGCCAAGGGGCAGGTCGAGGCGAAAAACTGTTTTTT. Translating it yields CASSQGAGRGEKLFF.

The chain uses TRBV10-3 and TRBJ1-5; D is unclear. Germline V gene sequence: CDR1 ENHRY, CDR2 SYGVKD. The CDR3 runs 14 residues. V was trimmed by 2 bases and J by 2 bases, leaving 7 bases between them. This CDR3 reads CAISEVVGNQPQHF. CDR3 nucleotide sequence: TGTGCCATCAGTGAGGTAGTTGGCAATCAGCCCCAGCATTTT.

The chain employs TRBV7-2 and TRBJ1-2; D is unclear. The V gene's germline CDR1 is SGHTA and CDR2 FQGNSA. The CDR3 consists of 13 residues. Trimming took off 4 bases at V and 7 bases at J, with 13 bases between the two ends. CDR3 protein: CASSSRLPGGYTF. CDR3 bases: TGTGCCAGCAGCTCCCGACTCCCAGGTGGCTACACCTTC.

The rearrangement uses TRBV15 and TRBJ1-2, with no clear D. The germline V gene encodes CDR1 LNHNV and CDR2 YYDKDF (reference sequence). Trimming stripped 2 bases from V and 6 bases from J, with 10 bases between. This CDR3 comprises 13 residues. This CDR3 is CATSRIPGHGYTF. DNA for the CDR3: TGTGCCACCAGCAGAATACCGGGCCATGGCTACACCTTC.